A single sample gave rise to the 7 T cell receptor beta chains below, sequenced in a study of shared clonotypes between healthy human individuals. Assay used: immunoSEQ multiplex PCR; TCRdb lists only in-frame clones, some missing. In the table there are some 1 million clones, roughly 80% of which are singletons. The specimen was memory CD4+ T cells sorted from blood. Subset: CD45RA-negative fraction. All receptors come from a man aged 18 to 35 in good health.

The chain joins TRBV6-5 to TRBJ2-5, with D uncertain. This CDR3 contains 13 residues. CDR1 is MNHEY and CDR2 is SVGAGI in the germline V gene. The V and J ends lost 5 bases and 4 bases respectively, with 11 bases between them. Here the CDR3 reads CASSSPSSETQYF. CDR3 nucleotides: TGTGCCAGCAGTAGCCCCAGCTCAGAGACCCAGTACTTC.

Remarks on this clone: Other DNA sequences in this specimen translate into the identical CDR3. The chain couples TRBV18 to TRBJ2-5; unclear D gene. The CDR3 runs 13 residues. Trimming cost V 3 bases and J 1 base, with 6 bases left between them. CDR1 and CDR2 from the germline V gene are KGHSH and LQKENI. CDR3 nucleotides: TGTGCCAGCTCACCGAACAGCCAAGAGACCCAGTACTTC. It translates to CASSPNSQETQYF.

V is TRBV23-1 and J is TRBJ2-1; D gene unclear. TRBV23-1 has ORF status, its function being uncertain. V was pared by 0 bases and J by 1 base, with 19 bases between. The CDR3 consists of 19 residues. CDR3 sequence: CASSQSPGPKTGSYNEQFF. The CDR3 DNA sequence: TGCGCCAGCAGTCAATCCCCGGGCCCTAAGACGGGTTCCTACAATGAGCAGTTCTTC.

As regards this clone: At one end the junction does not follow the germline gene, possibly because of a read error. The V call is TRBV6-5, the J call TRBJ1-4, with a tentative D call TRBD1 (5 bases). CDR1 and CDR2 from the germline V gene are MNHEY and SVGAGI. This CDR3 has 13 residues. The CDR3 here is CASSHSLRGKLFF. The CDR3 nucleotides read TGTGCCAGCAGTCACTCCCTACGGGGGAAACTGTTTTTT.

In its sample, this clone was seen a few times. The chain carries TRBV4-3 and TRBJ1-4; D gene uncertain. V was clipped by 3 bases and J by 6 bases, with 17 bases between them. The CDR3 has 16 residues. Germline V CDR1 and CDR2: LGHNA, YSLEER. The chain's CDR3 is CASSQGGGLRDEKLFF. The CDR3 DNA follows: TGCGCCAGCAGCCAGGGAGGTGGCTTGAGGGATGAAAAACTGTTTTTT.

This rearrangement joins TRBV6-6 to TRBJ2-3; 11 bases agree with TRBD2. Looked up from germline, CDR1 is MNHNY and CDR2 is SVGAGI (reference sequence). V lost 4 bases to trimming and J lost 4 bases; unmatched junction nucleotides: 4. CDR3 length: 15 amino acids. The CDR3 region is CASSFSGGDSDTQYF. The DNA for the CDR3 is TGTGCCAGCAGTTTTAGCGGGGGGGACTCAGATACGCAGTATTTT.

The chain recombines TRBV28 with TRBJ1-2; 9 bases align to TRBD1. The V segment lost 1 base and the J segment 13 bases; nucleotides outside the gene matches: 7. Germline loops: CDR1 MDHEN, CDR2 SYDVKM. This CDR3 comprises 13 residues. The CDR3 nucleotides are TGTGCCAGCAGTTTATCCTCACAGGGGGCGGGCACCTTC. Protein product: CASSLSSQGAGTF.